This T cell receptor (beta chain) was identified in a study of lymphopenia after photon versus proton radiotherapy. Generated by immunoSEQ multiplex PCR, the TCRdb table keeps only in-frame clones and is missing some. The sample includes tens of thousands of clones, 80% to 90% of them seen just once. This CDR3 has 15 amino acids. V lost 8 bases, J lost 12 bases, and 15 bases stayed unmatched. CDR1 and CDR2 (germline): LNHDA, SQIVND (reference sequence). This receptor was identified in a man between 45 and 60 years old with gastric cancer. Sequencing was performed on peripheral blood, taken from a patient treated with photon-based radiotherapy. This chain uses TRBV19 with TRBJ2-1; TRBD1 agrees at 11 bases. CDR3 coding DNA: TGTGCCAGTTCCCTGAGGACAGGGGGCAATCCTCGGCAGTTCTTC. Protein sequence: CASSLRTGGNPRQFF.